This TCR beta chain came from a study of T cell changes during pregnancy in multiple sclerosis. Profiled with immunoSEQ multiplex PCR; TCRdb holds only in-frame clones, not every one. The table records 40,000 to 60,000 clones, approximately 94% of them present only once. The germline CDR1 and CDR2 sequences are SEHNR and FQNEAQ (reference sequence). V gave up 4 bases and J gave up 1 base; unmatched junction bases: 4. This CDR3 region has 15 residues. The TCR sequence derives from a female donor with multiple sclerosis, enrolled in a pregnancy study. Here the sequenced sample was CD8+ T cells from peripheral blood mononuclear cells, taken before pregnancy. V usage is TRBV7-9 and J usage is TRBJ1-3, with TRBD1 matching over 7 bases. CDR3 bases: TGTGCCAGCAGCTCCCAGGGGGGATCTGGAAACACCATATATTTT. This translates into CASSSQGGSGNTIYF. Using reference TRBV7-9 and TRBJ1-3 for the parts outside the CDR3, the full variable domain is DTGVSQNPRHKITKRGQNVTFRCDPISEHNRLYWYRQTLGQGPEFLTYFQNEAQLEKSRLLSDRFSAERPKGSFSTLEIQRTEQGDSAMYLCASSSQGGSGNTIYFGEGSWLTVV.